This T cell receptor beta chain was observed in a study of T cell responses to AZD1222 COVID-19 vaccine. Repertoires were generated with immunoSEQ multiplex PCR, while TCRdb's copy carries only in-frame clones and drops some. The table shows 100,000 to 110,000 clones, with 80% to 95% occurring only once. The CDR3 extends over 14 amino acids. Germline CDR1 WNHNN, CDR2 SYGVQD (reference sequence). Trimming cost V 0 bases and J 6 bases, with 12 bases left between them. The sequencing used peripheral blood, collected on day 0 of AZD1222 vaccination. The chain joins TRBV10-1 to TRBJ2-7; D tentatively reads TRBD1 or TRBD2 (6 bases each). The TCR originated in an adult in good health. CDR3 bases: TGCGCCAGCAGTGAGTCAAACGGGGGCTCCGAGCAGTACTTC. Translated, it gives CASSESNGGSEQYF.